The 21 T cell receptor beta chains listed next were all sequenced from one sample in a study of vaccination effects on CD4 cells after COVID-19 (dated by TCRdb to 2022 to 2024). For these receptors, no antigen is known. Libraries came from the immunoSEQ multiplex PCR assay. Drawn from immuneACCESS, this table holds only the in-frame rearrangements with V and J called that TCRdb kept. Clones are partly lost; checked studies trace under half to an unresolved V gene and leave the rest unexplained. Across this sample there are approximately 14,000 clones, with approximately 80% seen only once. Around 23% of the sample lies in the top ten. To identify antigen-specific CD4+ T cell clonotypes by their expansion, the ViraFEST assay first stimulated PBMC with viral peptide pools and then applied TCR sequencing. After around ten days of culture, CD4+ T cells were isolated with the EasySep CD4+ T cell isolation kit. Convalescent patients had PCR-confirmed SARS-CoV-2 infection between March and December 2020, before Alpha, Beta and Delta variants emerged in the United States. Each participant received two doses of an mRNA SARS-CoV-2 vaccine, either BNT162b2 or mRNA-1273.

Material: CD4+ T cells from PBMCs cultured with HCoV-NL63 spike peptides, obtained after COVID-19 vaccination. The cell subset or site label corresponds to: HCoV-NL63 spike overlapping peptide pool stimulation. The receptors shown here come from a human donor who had a prior SARS-CoV-2 infection.

The chain combines TRBV24-1 with TRBJ2-3; 7 bases line up with TRBD1. The CDR3 covers 14 residues. The germline V gene has CDR1 KGHDR and CDR2 SFDVKD. The V segment lost 9 bases and the J segment 3 bases; nucleotides outside the gene matches: 8. The CDR3 region is CATSRGRWTDTQYF. DNA of the CDR3: TGTGCCACCTCGAGGGGGCGCTGGACAGATACGCAGTATTTT.

The CDR3 bases are TGTGCCAGCTCACCTCTATTCTCGGGGGGGTCATGGACCCAGTACTTC. Amino acids: CASSPLFSGGSWTQYF. The rearrangement uses TRBV18 and TRBJ2-5; 8 bases map to TRBD2. With V trimmed by 3 bases and J by 7 bases, 13 bases remained unmatched. The germline V gene encodes CDR1 KGHSH and CDR2 LQKENI. The CDR3 has 16 amino acids.

The rearrangement joins TRBV7-9 to TRBJ2-5, with D possibly called TRBD1 or TRBD2 (5 bases each). Germline V CDR1 and CDR2: SEHNR, FQNEAQ (reference sequence). V lost 6 bases, J lost 5 bases, and 16 bases lay in between. This CDR3 region has 14 residues. This CDR3 is CASRGDALGETQYF. Written as DNA, the CDR3 is TGTGCCAGCAGGGGGGATGCGTTGGGGGAGACCCAGTACTTC.

The J gene is TRBJ1-2, the V gene TRBV15, with D perhaps TRBD1 (5 bases). The CDR3 totals 13 residues. Germline lookup yields CDR1 LNHNV and CDR2 YYDKDF (reference sequence). V was shortened by 5 bases and J by 0 bases, with 7 bases between the two germline ends. The CDR3 loop reads CATSRDANYGYTF. In DNA, the CDR3 is TGTGCCACCAGCCGGGACGCTAACTATGGCTACACCTTC.

The CDR3 reads CASSQDWISVRKYF. CDR3 coding DNA: TGCGCCAGCAGCCAAGATTGGATCTCCGTTAGGAAGTACTTC. The gene calls are TRBV4-3 and TRBJ2-7; D is ambiguous. The CDR3 consists of 14 residues. V shed 0 bases and J shed 11 bases, with 17 bases lying between them. CDR1 is LGHNA and CDR2 is YSLEER in the germline V gene.

The chain recombines TRBV6-1 with TRBJ2-3; D gene unclear. The CDR3 has 12 amino acids. CDR1 is MNHNS and CDR2 is SASEGT in the germline V gene. Trimming pared 1 base from V and 15 bases from J, leaving 14 bases between. In DNA, the CDR3 is TGTGCCAGCAGTGAAGAGCCCCCCGTAGAATATTTT. This gives the protein CASSEEPPVEYF.

The CDR3 DNA reads as TGTGCCACCCTCCCCCAAGCGGGAGCCTACGAGCAGTACTTC. It codes for CATLPQAGAYEQYF. The chain uses TRBV10-3 and TRBJ2-7, with 8 bases identical to TRBD2. CDR3 length equals 14 residues. The germline CDR1 and CDR2 sequences are ENHRY and SYGVKD. V lost 10 bases to trimming and J lost 2 bases; unmatched junction nucleotides: 10.

The genes are TRBV24-1 and TRBJ2-1; 10 bases line up with TRBD2. The trim removed 3 bases at V and 3 bases at J, leaving 7 bases unmatched. This CDR3 has 17 residues. The germline V gene encodes CDR1 KGHDR and CDR2 SFDVKD. For the CDR3, the DNA is TGTGCCACCAGTGATCCGACGAAGCGGGAGGGCTACAATGAGCAGTTCTTC. Translation: CATSDPTKREGYNEQFF.

The table lists this clone with a few counts. The chain recombines TRBV18 with TRBJ2-3; 12 bases fit TRBD1. After removal of 6 bases from V and 5 bases from J, the junction contained 9 bases not matched to a gene. The CDR3 sequence is 16 residues long. CDR1 is KGHSH, CDR2 LQKENI, per germline. The CDR3, as DNA: TGTGCCAGCTCCGCGACTGGGACAGGGGGCAGAGATACGCAGTATTTT. It specifies CASSATGTGGRDTQYF.

The chain couples TRBV2 to TRBJ2-1, with a possible D match to TRBD2 (7 bases). The CDR3 spans 15 residues. The V end was cut by 10 bases, the J end by 0 bases, with 16 bases between. Germline assignment: CDR1 SNHLY and CDR2 FYNNEI. The DNA for the CDR3 is TGTGCCACCCAAGGACTAGGGGGCTCCTACAATGAGCAGTTCTTC. Encoded protein: CATQGLGGSYNEQFF.

This chain connects TRBV19 to TRBJ2-5; D may be TRBD1 or TRBD2 (5 bases each). V gave up 4 bases and J gave up 7 bases, with 16 bases separating them. Germline lookup yields CDR1 LNHDA and CDR2 SQIVND (reference sequence). The CDR3 loop spans 14 amino acids. The CDR3 protein is CASSTPFGDGTQYF. The CDR3 bases are TGTGCCAGTAGTACCCCGTTCGGGGACGGGACCCAGTACTTC.

The J gene is TRBJ2-1, the V gene TRBV11-3; D may be TRBD2 (6 bases). CDR3 size: 14 residues. Germline V gene sequence: CDR1 SGHNT, CDR2 YENEEA. Trimming took 0 bases from V and 5 from J, leaving 8 bases between them. CDR3 coding DNA: TGTGCCAGCAGCTTAGAGGTAGCGGACAATGAGCAGTTCTTC. It translates to CASSLEVADNEQFF.

The gene calls are TRBV11-2 and TRBJ1-5; D might be TRBD1 (5 bases). Germline lookup yields CDR1 SGHAT and CDR2 FQNNGV. Trimming took 5 bases from V and 6 from J, leaving 14 bases between them. This CDR3 contains 14 residues. The CDR3 region is CASSRGTQGQPQHF. The DNA for the CDR3 is TGTGCCAGCAGCCGGGGGACCCAGGGTCAGCCCCAGCATTTT.

The chain couples TRBV6-5 to TRBJ2-7, with D possibly TRBD1 on 6 matching bases. CDR3 length equals 15 residues. Per germline, CDR1 MNHEY and CDR2 SVGAGI. The V end lost 6 bases, the J end lost 3 bases, and 18 bases lay between the germline ends. Written as DNA, the CDR3 is TGTGCCAGCAGCTACACTACAGGGTCAGGCTACGAGCAGTACTTC. It codes for CASSYTTGSGYEQYF.

The rearrangement joins TRBV7-2 to TRBJ2-1; D ambiguous. The length of the CDR3 is 16 residues. Trimming left V 5 bases short and J 0 bases short, with 14 bases between. Per the germline V gene, CDR1 is SGHTA and CDR2 is FQGNSA. CDR3 nucleotides: TGTGCCAGCAGCCAGAACCCCCCGAGCTCCTACAATGAGCAGTTCTTC. Protein product: CASSQNPPSSYNEQFF.

The CDR3 loop reads CASRVGQGQEKLFF. The CDR3 region has the DNA TGTGCCAGCAGGGTGGGACAGGGCCAAGAAAAACTGTTTTTT. J is TRBJ1-4 and V is TRBV6-5; 9 bases are a match to TRBD1. J lost 8 bases, V lost 6 bases, and 7 bases had no gene match. The germline CDR1 and CDR2 sequences are MNHEY and SVGAGI. CDR3 length equals 14 residues.

The chain has TRBV3-1 (or the pseudogene TRBV3-2) and TRBJ1-3, with D unresolved. The CDR3 is 17 residues long. The germline gives CDR1 LGHDT, CDR2 YNNKEL (reference sequence). V shed 1 base and J shed 1 base, with 14 bases lying between them. CDR3 coding DNA: TGTGCCAGCAGCCAAGGTTTGGTTTCGATTTCTGGAAACACCATATATTTT. The encoded protein is CASSQGLVSISGNTIYF.

The V and J genes are TRBV7-2 and TRBJ2-5, with a possible D match to TRBD1 (5 bases). In germline, CDR1 is SGHTA, CDR2 FQGNSA. CDR3 length equals 14 residues. V lost 1 base to trimming and J lost 4 bases, with 10 bases between them. CDR3 sequence (DNA): TGTGCCAGCAGCTTAGACCCAGGGCGAGAGACCCAGTACTTC. Amino acids: CASSLDPGRETQYF.

V usage is TRBV5-1 and J usage is TRBJ2-6; 12 bases align to TRBD2. J was trimmed by 3 bases and V by 4 bases; bases with no gene match: 8. This CDR3 is 18 amino acids long. From germline, CDR1 is SGHRS and CDR2 YFSETQ. The CDR3 DNA reads as TGCGCCAGCAGCCCCCTGACTAGCGGGAGAGGTGGGGCCAACGTCCTGACTTTC. It codes for CASSPLTSGRGGANVLTF.

This clone is a singleton in its sample. V and J are TRBV7-3 and TRBJ1-2, with D perhaps matching TRBD1 (6 bases). CDR3 length: 15 amino acids. The V and J ends lost 5 bases and 4 bases respectively, with 17 bases between them. Germline V gives CDR1 SGHTA, CDR2 FQGTGA. The DNA for the CDR3 is TGTGCCAGCAGCCCTGACAGGTCCCTAGGCTATGGCTACACCTTC. It encodes CASSPDRSLGYGYTF.

The chain's CDR3 is CASSQDWGRNYGYTF. The CDR3 nucleotides read TGTGCCAGCAGCCAAGATTGGGGACGGAACTATGGCTACACCTTC. The gene calls are TRBV4-2 and TRBJ1-2, with a weak D call TRBD1 (5 bases). Germline lookup yields CDR1 LGHNA and CDR2 YNFKEQ. Trimming cost V 0 bases and J 2 bases, with 10 bases left between them. The length of the CDR3 is 15 residues.